Listed below are T cell receptor beta chains from one sample, sequenced in a study of cytomegalovirus exposure and HLA in healthy donors. Repertoires were generated with immunoSEQ multiplex PCR, while TCRdb's copy carries only in-frame clones and drops some. The top ten clones hold around 4.9% of a sample with about 120,000 clones, 70% to 85% of them seen once. Sequenced material: PBMCs. These TCRs come from a man aged 50-59 years in good health and CMV-seropositive. Each CDR3 is given with its conserved first and last residue. Fields, in order: J gene, D gene, V gene, clone size, CDR3 DNA, CDR3 protein. D genes are given only for firm matches. Some rows have no size entry. The others give once, few or many, or a class for an expanded clone.

J: TRBJ1-3
D: TRBD1
V: TRBV5-5
size: few
DNA: TGTGCCAGCAGCTTGCGGACAGGAGACATCCTATCATCTGGAAACACCATATATTTT
CDR3: CASSLRTGDILSSGNTIYF

J: TRBJ1-1
D: -
V: TRBV30
size: -
DNA: TGTGCCTGGACCCTTTGGGGCCAGATGAACACTGAAGCTTTCTTT
CDR3: CAWTLWGQMNTEAFF

J: TRBJ1-6
D: -
V: TRBV7-2
size: -
DNA: TGTGCCAGCAGCTTGGGTCCAGAAGGGGGAAGGTCACCCCTCCACTTT
CDR3: CASSLGPEGGRSPLHF

J: TRBJ2-7
D: TRBD2
V: TRBV7-2
size: -
DNA: TGTGCCAGCAGCATACAGCCGGCTAGCGGGCCCTACGAGCAGTACTTC
CDR3: CASSIQPASGPYEQYF

J: TRBJ1-1
D: TRBD1
V: TRBV5-1
size: -
DNA: TGCGCCAGCAGCTTGGGGACAGGGTTCGCTGAAGCTTTCTTT
CDR3: CASSLGTGFAEAFF

J: TRBJ2-3
D: TRBD2
V: TRBV6-5
size: -
DNA: TGTGCCAGCACCCCGACTAGCGGGAGCACAGATACGCAGTATTTT
CDR3: CASTPTSGSTDTQYF

J: TRBJ1-4
D: -
V: TRBV5-1
size: -
DNA: TGCGCCAGCAGCCCCGGTTCGGGTGAAAAACTGTTTTTT
CDR3: CASSPGSGEKLFF

J: TRBJ2-7
D: -
V: TRBV11-2
size: once
DNA: TGTGCCAGCAGCTTAGGTGACAGCTTCTACGAGCAGTACTTC
CDR3: CASSLGDSFYEQYF

J: TRBJ1-1
D: -
V: TRBV30
size: -
DNA: TGTGCCTGGAGTGTAGGGCTCCGGGGCACTGAAGCTTTCTTT
CDR3: CAWSVGLRGTEAFF

J: TRBJ2-4
D: -
V: TRBV4-3
size: once
DNA: TGCGCCAGCAGCCAAGATAGGGTGTCAGGGGTACCCAAAAACATTCAGTACTTC
CDR3: CASSQDRVSGVPKNIQYF

J: TRBJ1-6
D: TRBD1
V: TRBV6-6
size: few
DNA: TGTGCCAGCAGTATTGGGACAGCCAATTCACCCCTCCACTTT
CDR3: CASSIGTANSPLHF

J: TRBJ2-5
D: TRBD2
V: TRBV5-4
size: -
DNA: TGTGCCAGCAGCTGGACTAGCGGGGGGGCAGGGGAGACCCAGTACTTC
CDR3: CASSWTSGGAGETQYF

J: TRBJ1-2
D: -
V: TRBV19
size: -
DNA: TGTGCCAGTAGTATGGCCCGGGTAGACTATGGCTACACCTTC
CDR3: CASSMARVDYGYTF

J: TRBJ2-5
D: TRBD2
V: TRBV19
size: once
DNA: TGTGCCAGTAGTATCGGACTAGCGGGGGGCCGGTGGGAGACCCAGTACTTC
CDR3: CASSIGLAGGRWETQYF

J: TRBJ2-7
D: -
V: TRBV28
size: -
DNA: TGTGCCAGCAGCAACCCCTCGGGAGCCCGCGAGCAGTACTTC
CDR3: CASSNPSGAREQYF

J: TRBJ2-3
D: -
V: TRBV19
size: few
DNA: TGTGCCAGTAGTAGCAGAACTAACCCTAGCACAGATACGCAGTATTTT
CDR3: CASSSRTNPSTDTQYF

J: TRBJ1-6
D: -
V: TRBV9
size: -
DNA: TGTGCCAGCAGCCCCACGGCGGGCTCCTATAATTCACCCCTCCACTTT
CDR3: CASSPTAGSYNSPLHF

J: TRBJ2-7
D: -
V: TRBV7-2
size: -
DNA: TGTGCCAGCAGCTTAGCGGGTGGAGGGACCTACGAGCAGTACTTC
CDR3: CASSLAGGGTYEQYF

J: TRBJ2-5
D: TRBD2
V: TRBV7-6
size: -
DNA: TGTGCCAGCAGCGGCAATGGGAGGGCCCAGGAGACCCAGTACTTC
CDR3: CASSGNGRAQETQYF

J: TRBJ2-3
D: -
V: TRBV7-2
size: -
DNA: TGTGCCAGCAGCTTAAACGGGGGTTGGGGGGATACGCAGTATTTT
CDR3: CASSLNGGWGDTQYF

J: TRBJ1-3
D: -
V: TRBV30
size: few
DNA: TGTGCCTGGAGCTCAGACTCTGGAAACACCATATATTTT
CDR3: CAWSSDSGNTIYF

J: TRBJ2-1
D: -
V: TRBV6-6
size: -
DNA: TGTGCCAGCAGTTACTCCTATCCCTACAATGAGCAGTTCTTC
CDR3: CASSYSYPYNEQFF

J: TRBJ2-5
D: -
V: TRBV7-9
size: -
DNA: TGTGCCAGCAGCTTAGAAGTCAGGAAAGAGACCCAGTACTTC
CDR3: CASSLEVRKETQYF

J: TRBJ2-7
D: -
V: TRBV5-4
size: -
DNA: TGTGCCAGCAGCTTGGATCAGGGGTCAATCTACGAGCAGTACTTC
CDR3: CASSLDQGSIYEQYF

J: TRBJ1-1
D: -
V: TRBV15
size: few
DNA: TGTGCCACCAGCAGAGACTACGGTCCGTTCGAAGCTTTCTTT
CDR3: CATSRDYGPFEAFF

J: TRBJ1-4
D: -
V: TRBV10-3
size: -
DNA: TGTGCCATCAGAGGAGGGGAGACTAATGAAAAACTGTTTTTT
CDR3: CAIRGGETNEKLFF

J: TRBJ2-7
D: TRBD2
V: TRBV5-3
size: once
DNA: TGTGCCAGAAGTCTCGACACTAGCGGTATTAGCTCCTACGAGCAGTACTTC
CDR3: CARSLDTSGISSYEQYF

J: TRBJ1-1
D: TRBD1
V: TRBV28
size: -
DNA: TGTGCCAGCAGTTTCCCGCTGTGGACAGGGAGGACTGAAGCTTTCTTT
CDR3: CASSFPLWTGRTEAFF

J: TRBJ1-1
D: TRBD1
V: TRBV6-6
size: -
DNA: TGTGCCAGCAGTTACACAGGACAGGGCACTGAAGCTTTCTTT
CDR3: CASSYTGQGTEAFF

J: TRBJ2-7
D: TRBD1
V: TRBV6-6
size: -
DNA: TGTGCCAGCAGTTACTCACGGACAGGGACGGGGGAGCAGTACTTC
CDR3: CASSYSRTGTGEQYF

J: TRBJ1-5
D: -
V: TRBV28
size: -
DNA: TGTGCCAGCAGTTTAGAGTTGGCCCAGCATTTT
CDR3: CASSLELAQHF

J: TRBJ1-1
D: -
V: TRBV28
size: -
DNA: TGTGCCAGCAGTTTAGTCGGGTTGGGGAACACTGAAGCTTTCTTT
CDR3: CASSLVGLGNTEAFF

J: TRBJ1-1
D: -
V: TRBV4-2
size: -
DNA: TGTGCCAGCAGCCAAGCGGGAGGCCGTCAAATGAACACTGAAGCTTTCTTT
CDR3: CASSQAGGRQMNTEAFF

J: TRBJ2-1
D: -
V: TRBV7-3
size: -
DNA: TGTGCCAGCAGCTTATACCCGGGACAAGGGCTTTACAATGAGCAGTTCTTC
CDR3: CASSLYPGQGLYNEQFF

J: TRBJ1-5
D: TRBD1
V: TRBV7-2
size: -
DNA: TGTGCCAGCAGCCTACGAAACTACAGGGGCCCGGGGCCCCAGCATTTT
CDR3: CASSLRNYRGPGPQHF

J: TRBJ2-3
D: -
V: TRBV25-1
size: -
DNA: TGTGCCAGCAGTGAAGGGGAGAGACTAGGGGCAGATACGCAGTATTTT
CDR3: CASSEGERLGADTQYF

J: TRBJ1-2
D: -
V: TRBV7-2
size: once
DNA: TGTGCCAGCAGCTTCAAACCGGGACTCTCTGGCTACACCTTC
CDR3: CASSFKPGLSGYTF

J: TRBJ2-7
D: -
V: TRBV14
size: -
DNA: TGTGCCAGCAGCCAAGGACTGTTTACCTACGAGCAGTACTTC
CDR3: CASSQGLFTYEQYF

J: TRBJ2-5
D: TRBD1
V: TRBV2
size: -
DNA: TGTGCCAGCAAAGTCGGGACAGGGGGCCTCGAGACCCAGTACTTC
CDR3: CASKVGTGGLETQYF

J: TRBJ1-5
D: -
V: TRBV29-1
size: -
DNA: TGCAGCGTCGGGGGGACTCACGGGGGGAGGAATCAGCCCCAGCATTTT
CDR3: CSVGGTHGGRNQPQHF

J: TRBJ2-5
D: TRBD1
V: TRBV14
size: once
DNA: TGTGCCAGCAGCCTGACAGGGGGCCTGGGAGAGACCCAGTACTTC
CDR3: CASSLTGGLGETQYF

J: TRBJ1-4
D: -
V: TRBV19
size: -
DNA: TGTGCCAGTAGTATCGGACAGCCGACAGCTAATGAAAAACTGTTTTTT
CDR3: CASSIGQPTANEKLFF

J: TRBJ1-5
D: -
V: TRBV19
size: -
DNA: TGTGCCAGTAGTAGGCAGGGCAATCAGCCCCAGCATTTT
CDR3: CASSRQGNQPQHF

J: TRBJ1-4
D: -
V: TRBV6-6
size: few
DNA: TGTGCCAGTAATCCTACAACTAATGAAAAACTGTTTTTT
CDR3: CASNPTTNEKLFF

J: TRBJ2-7
D: TRBD1
V: TRBV29-1
size: -
DNA: TGCAGCGTCGAATTACAGGGGTTTAGGGACGAGCAGTACTTC
CDR3: CSVELQGFRDEQYF

J: TRBJ1-1
D: -
V: TRBV6-6
size: -
DNA: TGTGCCAGCAGTTACTCGATGAGAGAGAACACTGAAGCTTTCTTT
CDR3: CASSYSMRENTEAFF

J: TRBJ1-2
D: -
V: TRBV30
size: -
DNA: TGTGCCTGGAGTCCTCCTGCTAACTATGGCTACACCTTC
CDR3: CAWSPPANYGYTF

J: TRBJ2-5
D: TRBD2
V: TRBV27
size: -
DNA: TGTGCCAGCAGCCCTCTAGCGGGAGCTGAGACCCAGTACTTC
CDR3: CASSPLAGAETQYF

J: TRBJ1-1
D: TRBD1
V: TRBV29-1
size: -
DNA: TGCAGCGCCTGCGACAGGGGGATCACTGAAGCTTTCTTT
CDR3: CSACDRGITEAFF

J: TRBJ1-5
D: -
V: TRBV30
size: -
DNA: TGTGCCTGGAGTGTGACTGATCAGCCCCAGCATTTT
CDR3: CAWSVTDQPQHF

J: TRBJ2-2
D: -
V: TRBV5-1
size: -
DNA: TGCGCCAGCAGCCCGGTGGCCGGGGAGCTGTTTTTT
CDR3: CASSPVAGELFF

J: TRBJ1-1
D: -
V: TRBV28
size: once
DNA: TGTGCCAGCAGTGCGGCCAACACTGAAGCTTTCTTT
CDR3: CASSAANTEAFF

J: TRBJ2-3
D: -
V: TRBV6-6
size: -
DNA: TGTGCCAGCAGTTACCTCCAGGGCCCTGGCACAGATACGCAGTATTTT
CDR3: CASSYLQGPGTDTQYF

J: TRBJ2-3
D: TRBD2
V: TRBV27
size: -
DNA: TGTGCCAGCAGCTTTATCGTGCTAGCGGGGCACACAGATACGCAGTATTTT
CDR3: CASSFIVLAGHTDTQYF

J: TRBJ1-2
D: TRBD1
V: TRBV28
size: -
DNA: TGTGCCAGCAGGGGACAGGGTGCGGACAGGGGTTACTATGGCTACACCTTC
CDR3: CASRGQGADRGYYGYTF

J: TRBJ2-3
D: TRBD2
V: TRBV9
size: few
DNA: TGTGCCAGCAGCGTAGGGTCGGGAGGGGGGGCAGATACGCAGTATTTT
CDR3: CASSVGSGGGADTQYF

J: TRBJ2-3
D: -
V: TRBV27
size: -
DNA: TGTGCCAGCGAAGCCCCAGCAGGGGCCGTACCAGATACGCAGTATTTT
CDR3: CASEAPAGAVPDTQYF

J: TRBJ1-6
D: TRBD1
V: TRBV5-1
size: -
DNA: TGCGCCAGCAGTTTCCAAACAGGGGCGAATAATTCACCCCTCCACTTT
CDR3: CASSFQTGANNSPLHF

J: TRBJ1-4
D: -
V: TRBV6-5
size: -
DNA: TGTGCCAGCAGCCCGCCGGGCAGGGAGGGTGAAAAACTGTTTTTT
CDR3: CASSPPGREGEKLFF